Included here is one T cell receptor beta chain sequence, with context. The antigen is undetermined. The data stem from a study of identical twins. A single record per CDR3 protein comes from TCRdb applying MiXCR to the 5' RACE reads. The sample has roughly 540,000 distinct CDR3 sequences; roughly 21% are singletons. Whole-study findings and limits: Zero-insertion results could be subject to partial confounding by invariant MAIT and iNKT cells.

V gave up 0 bases and J gave up 7 bases, with 6 bases separating them. Looked up from germline, CDR1 is MNHNY and CDR2 is SVGAGI (reference sequence). CDR3 length: 12 amino acids. The same data also contributed to another study, on T cells expressing NK-cell markers. Turning to that study: Anti-gamma-delta TCR antibody use in several experiments restricted sorting to alpha-beta TCR T cells.

This TCR was sampled from a woman aged 18-29 years in good health. The sequencing input was CD4+ T cells sorted from blood. This chain connects TRBV6-6 to TRBJ1-1; no definite D call. CDR3 bases: TGTGCCAGCAGTTACTCCATGGGTGAAGCTTTCTTT. Translating gives CASSYSMGEAFF.